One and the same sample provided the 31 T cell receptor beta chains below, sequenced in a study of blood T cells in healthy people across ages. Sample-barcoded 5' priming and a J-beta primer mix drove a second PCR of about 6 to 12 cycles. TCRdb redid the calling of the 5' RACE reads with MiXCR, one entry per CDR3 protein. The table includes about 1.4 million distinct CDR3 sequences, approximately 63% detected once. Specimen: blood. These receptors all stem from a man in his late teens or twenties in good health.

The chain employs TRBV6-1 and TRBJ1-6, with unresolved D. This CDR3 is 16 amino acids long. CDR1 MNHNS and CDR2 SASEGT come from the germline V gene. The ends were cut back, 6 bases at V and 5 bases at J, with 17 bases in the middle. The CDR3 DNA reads TGTGCCAGCAGCATACACCCGAGGCTTGATAATTCACCCCTCCACTTT. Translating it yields CASSIHPRLDNSPLHF.

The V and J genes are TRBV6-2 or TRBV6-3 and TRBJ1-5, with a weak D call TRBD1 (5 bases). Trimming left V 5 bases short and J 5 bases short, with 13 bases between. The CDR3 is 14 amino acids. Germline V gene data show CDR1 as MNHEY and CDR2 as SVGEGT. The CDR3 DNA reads TGTGCCAGCAGTCCCGGGGGAGGAGATCAGCCCCAGCATTTT. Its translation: CASSPGGGDQPQHF.

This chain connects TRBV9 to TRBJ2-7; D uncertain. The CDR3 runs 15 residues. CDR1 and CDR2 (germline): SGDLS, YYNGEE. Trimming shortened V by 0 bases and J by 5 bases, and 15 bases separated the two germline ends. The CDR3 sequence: CASSVADGPLDEQYF. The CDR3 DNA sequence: TGTGCCAGCAGCGTAGCTGACGGGCCCTTGGACGAGCAGTACTTC.

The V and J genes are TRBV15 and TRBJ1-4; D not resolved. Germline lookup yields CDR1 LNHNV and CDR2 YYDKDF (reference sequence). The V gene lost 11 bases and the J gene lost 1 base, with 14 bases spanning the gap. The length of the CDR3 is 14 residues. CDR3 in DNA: TGTGCCTCCTCCACCACCAGAACTAATGAAAAACTGTTTTTT. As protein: CASSTTRTNEKLFF.

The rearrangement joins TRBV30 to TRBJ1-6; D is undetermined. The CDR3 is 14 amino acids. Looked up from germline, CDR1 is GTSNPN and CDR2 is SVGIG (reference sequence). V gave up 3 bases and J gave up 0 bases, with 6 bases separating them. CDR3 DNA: TGTGCCTGGAGACCAAGCTCCTATAATTCACCCCTCCACTTT. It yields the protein CAWRPSSYNSPLHF.

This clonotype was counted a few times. DNA of the CDR3: TGTGCCAGCAGCCCCCGAGACAGGGCTTCAGGGGCCAACGTCCTGACTTTC. This codes for CASSPRDRASGANVLTF. The chain carries TRBV28 and TRBJ2-6, with 7 bases that match TRBD1. Germline loops: CDR1 MDHEN, CDR2 SYDVKM. V lost 6 bases to trimming and J lost 4 bases; unmatched junction nucleotides: 12. The CDR3 is made up of 17 amino acids.

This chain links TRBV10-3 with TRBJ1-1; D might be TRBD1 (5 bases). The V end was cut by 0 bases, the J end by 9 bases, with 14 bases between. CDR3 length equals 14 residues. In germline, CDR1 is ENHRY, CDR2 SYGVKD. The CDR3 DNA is TGTGCCATCAGTGAGTCGGGGGGGAGGCCTAAAGCTTTCTTT. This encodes CAISESGGRPKAFF.

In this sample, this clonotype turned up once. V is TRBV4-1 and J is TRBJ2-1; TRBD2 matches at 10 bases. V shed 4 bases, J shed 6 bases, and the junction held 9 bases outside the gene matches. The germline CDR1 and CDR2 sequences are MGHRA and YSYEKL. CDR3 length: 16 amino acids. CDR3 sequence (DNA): TGCGCCAGCAGCCCTGTCCTAGCGGGAGTACGCAATGAGCAGTTCTTC. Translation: CASSPVLAGVRNEQFF.

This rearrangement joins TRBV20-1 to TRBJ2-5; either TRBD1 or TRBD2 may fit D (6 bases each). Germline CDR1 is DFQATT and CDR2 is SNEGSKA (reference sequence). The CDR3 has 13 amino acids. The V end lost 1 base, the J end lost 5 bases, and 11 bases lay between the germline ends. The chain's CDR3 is CSARGGAPETQYF. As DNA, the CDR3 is TGCAGTGCTAGAGGGGGGGCGCCGGAGACCCAGTACTTC.

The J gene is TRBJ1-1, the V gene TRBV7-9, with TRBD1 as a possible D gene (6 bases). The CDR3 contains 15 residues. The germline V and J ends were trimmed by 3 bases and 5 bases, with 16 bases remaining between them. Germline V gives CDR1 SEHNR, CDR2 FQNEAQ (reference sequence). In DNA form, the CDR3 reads TGTGCCAGCAGCTTTACTCGGGACAAAGGAACTGAAGCTTTCTTT. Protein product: CASSFTRDKGTEAFF. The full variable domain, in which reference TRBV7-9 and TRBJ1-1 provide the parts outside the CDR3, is DTGVSQNPRHKITKRGQNVTFRCDPISEHNRLYWYRQTLGQGPEFLTYFQNEAQLEKSRLLSDRFSAERPKGSFSTLEIQRTEQGDSAMYLCASSFTRDKGTEAFFGQGTRLTVV.

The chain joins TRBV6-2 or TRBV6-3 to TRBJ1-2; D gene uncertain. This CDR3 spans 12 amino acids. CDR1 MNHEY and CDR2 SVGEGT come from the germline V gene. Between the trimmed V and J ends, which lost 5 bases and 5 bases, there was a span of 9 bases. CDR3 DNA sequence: TGTGCCAGCAGTGATATGACTTATGGCTACACCTTC. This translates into CASSDMTYGYTF.

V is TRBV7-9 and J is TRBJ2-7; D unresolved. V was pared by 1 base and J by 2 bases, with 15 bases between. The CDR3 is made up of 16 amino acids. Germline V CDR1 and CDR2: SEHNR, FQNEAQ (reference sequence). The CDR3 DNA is TGTGCCAGCAGCTTAGGGGCATGGACGGAAACCTACGAGCAGTACTTC. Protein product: CASSLGAWTETYEQYF. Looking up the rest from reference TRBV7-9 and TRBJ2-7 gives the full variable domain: DTGVSQNPRHKITKRGQNVTFRCDPISEHNRLYWYRQTLGQGPEFLTYFQNEAQLEKSRLLSDRFSAERPKGSFSTLEIQRTEQGDSAMYLCASSLGAWTETYEQYFGPGTRLTVT.

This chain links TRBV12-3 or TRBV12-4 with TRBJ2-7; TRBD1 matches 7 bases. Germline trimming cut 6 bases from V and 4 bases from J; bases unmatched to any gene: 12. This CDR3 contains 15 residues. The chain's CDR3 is CASRATGTRGYEQYF. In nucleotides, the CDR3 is TGTGCCAGCAGGGCTACCGGGACCAGGGGGTACGAGCAGTACTTC.

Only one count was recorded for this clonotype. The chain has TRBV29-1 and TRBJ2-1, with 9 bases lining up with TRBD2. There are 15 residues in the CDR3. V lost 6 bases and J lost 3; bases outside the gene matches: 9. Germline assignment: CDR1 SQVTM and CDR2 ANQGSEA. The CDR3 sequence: CSVRRAGGNYNEQFF. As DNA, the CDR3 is TGCAGCGTCCGACGGGCGGGAGGGAACTACAATGAGCAGTTCTTC.

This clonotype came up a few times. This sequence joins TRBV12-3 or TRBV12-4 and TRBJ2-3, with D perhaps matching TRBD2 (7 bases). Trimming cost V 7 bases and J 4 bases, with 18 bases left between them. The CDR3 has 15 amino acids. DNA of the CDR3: TGTGCCAGCACCCCCGAGGGGGGGCTGGCAGATACGCAGTATTTT. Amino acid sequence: CASTPEGGLADTQYF.

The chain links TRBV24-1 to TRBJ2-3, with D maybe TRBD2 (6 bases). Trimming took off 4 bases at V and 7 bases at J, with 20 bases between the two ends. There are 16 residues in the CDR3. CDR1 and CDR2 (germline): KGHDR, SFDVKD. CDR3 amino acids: CATSDKPGLAGYTQYF. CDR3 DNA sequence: TGTGCCACCAGTGACAAACCGGGACTGGCGGGCTATACGCAGTATTTT.

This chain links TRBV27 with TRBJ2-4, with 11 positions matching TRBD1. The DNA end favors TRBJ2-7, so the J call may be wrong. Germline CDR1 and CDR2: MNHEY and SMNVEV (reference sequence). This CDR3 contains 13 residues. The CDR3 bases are TGTGCCACCTGGGACAGGGGGGGCAACGAGCAGTACTTC. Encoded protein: CATWDRGGNEQYF.

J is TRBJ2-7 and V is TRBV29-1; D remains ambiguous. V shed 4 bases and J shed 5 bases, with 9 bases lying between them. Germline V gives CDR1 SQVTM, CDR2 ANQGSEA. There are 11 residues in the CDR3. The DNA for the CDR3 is TGCAGCGTTGGCTTTGGTGACGAGCAGTACTTC. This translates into CSVGFGDEQYF.

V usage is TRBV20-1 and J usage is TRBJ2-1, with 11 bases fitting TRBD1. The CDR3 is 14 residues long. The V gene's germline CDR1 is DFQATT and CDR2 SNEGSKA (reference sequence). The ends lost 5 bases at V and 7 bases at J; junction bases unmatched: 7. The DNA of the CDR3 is TGCAGTGCTTCACCGGGACAGGGGGGGAATGAGCAGTTCTTC. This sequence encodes CSASPGQGGNEQFF.

CDR3 protein: CASSAGGLQTPLHF. Here the CDR3 DNA reads TGCGCCAGCAGCGCAGGGGGGCTCCAGACACCCCTCCACTTT. This chain links TRBV4-1 with TRBJ1-6; 7 nucleotides line up with TRBD1. V was pared by 5 bases and J by 11 bases, with 9 bases of the junction left unmatched. Germline CDR1 reads MGHRA; CDR2 reads YSYEKL. The CDR3 is 14 residues long.

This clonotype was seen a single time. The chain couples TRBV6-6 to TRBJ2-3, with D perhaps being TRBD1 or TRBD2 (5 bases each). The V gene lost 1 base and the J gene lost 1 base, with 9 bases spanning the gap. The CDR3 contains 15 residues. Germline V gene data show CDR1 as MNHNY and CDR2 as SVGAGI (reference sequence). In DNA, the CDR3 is TGTGCCAGCAGTTACTTAAGGGACGGCACAGATACGCAGTATTTT. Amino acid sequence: CASSYLRDGTDTQYF.

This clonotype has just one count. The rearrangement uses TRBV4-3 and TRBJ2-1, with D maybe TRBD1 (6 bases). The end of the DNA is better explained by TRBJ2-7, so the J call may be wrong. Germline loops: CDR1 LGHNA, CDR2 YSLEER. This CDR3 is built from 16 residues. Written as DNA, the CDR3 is TGCGCCAGCAGCCAAGCCCTGGGGGCAGCAGACAATGAGCAGTACTTC. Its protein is CASSQALGAADNEQYF.

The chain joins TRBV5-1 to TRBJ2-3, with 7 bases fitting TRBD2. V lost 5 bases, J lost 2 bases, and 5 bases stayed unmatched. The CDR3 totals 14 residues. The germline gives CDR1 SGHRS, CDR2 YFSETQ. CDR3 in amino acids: CASRGAGTTDTQYF. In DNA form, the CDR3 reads TGCGCCAGCAGAGGAGCGGGGACCACAGATACGCAGTATTTT. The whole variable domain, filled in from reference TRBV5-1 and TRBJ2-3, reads KAGVTQTPRYLIKTRGQQVTLSCSPISGHRSVSWYQQTPGQGLQFLFEYFSETQRNKGNFPGRFSGRQFSNSRSEMNVSTLELGDSALYLCASRGAGTTDTQYFGPGTRLTVL.

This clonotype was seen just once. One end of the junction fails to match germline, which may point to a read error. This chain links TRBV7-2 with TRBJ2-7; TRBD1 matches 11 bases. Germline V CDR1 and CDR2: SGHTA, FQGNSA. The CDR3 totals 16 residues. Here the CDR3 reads CAGSLEGQGGSYEQYF. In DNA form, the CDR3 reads TGTGCCGGCAGCTTAGAGGGACAGGGGGGATCCTACGAGCAGTACTTC.

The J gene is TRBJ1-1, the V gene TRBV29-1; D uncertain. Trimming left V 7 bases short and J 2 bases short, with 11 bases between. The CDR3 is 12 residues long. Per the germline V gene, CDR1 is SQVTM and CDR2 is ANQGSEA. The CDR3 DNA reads TGCAGCGCTCTAGAACAAAACACTGAAGCTTTCTTT. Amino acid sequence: CSALEQNTEAFF.

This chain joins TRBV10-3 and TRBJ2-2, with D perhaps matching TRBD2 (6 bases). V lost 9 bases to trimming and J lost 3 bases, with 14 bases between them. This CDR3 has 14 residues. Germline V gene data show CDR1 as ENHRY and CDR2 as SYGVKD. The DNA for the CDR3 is TGTGCCATTCGGAGGGGATCGGACACCGGGGAGCTGTTTTTT. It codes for CAIRRGSDTGELFF.

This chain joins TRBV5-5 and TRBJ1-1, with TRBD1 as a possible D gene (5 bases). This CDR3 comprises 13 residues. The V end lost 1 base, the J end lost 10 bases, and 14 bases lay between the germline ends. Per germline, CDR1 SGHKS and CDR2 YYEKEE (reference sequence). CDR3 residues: CASSLFTGDSAFF. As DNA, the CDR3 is TGTGCCAGCAGCTTGTTTACGGGGGATTCAGCTTTCTTT.

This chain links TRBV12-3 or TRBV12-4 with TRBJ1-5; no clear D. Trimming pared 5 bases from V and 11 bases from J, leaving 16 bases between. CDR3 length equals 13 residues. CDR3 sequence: CASSLLSQGSQHF. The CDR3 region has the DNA TGTGCCAGCAGTCTGCTATCTCAAGGGTCCCAGCATTTT.

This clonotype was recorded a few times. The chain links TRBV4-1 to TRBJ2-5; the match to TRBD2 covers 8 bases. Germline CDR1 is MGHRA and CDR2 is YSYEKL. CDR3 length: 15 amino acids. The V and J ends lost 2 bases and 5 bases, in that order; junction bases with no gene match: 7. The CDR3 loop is CASSQYSGEEETQYF. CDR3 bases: TGCGCCAGCAGCCAATATAGCGGGGAGGAGGAGACCCAGTACTTC.

CDR3 coding DNA: TGTGCCAGTCAAGAACAGGGGGCGCCGAAAAAACTGTTTTTT. Residues: CASQEQGAPKKLFF. This chain joins TRBV25-1 and TRBJ1-4; 9 nucleotides align to TRBD1. J lost 9 bases, V lost 9 bases, and 11 bases had no gene match. In germline, CDR1 is MGHDK, CDR2 SYGVNS. CDR3 length: 14 amino acids.

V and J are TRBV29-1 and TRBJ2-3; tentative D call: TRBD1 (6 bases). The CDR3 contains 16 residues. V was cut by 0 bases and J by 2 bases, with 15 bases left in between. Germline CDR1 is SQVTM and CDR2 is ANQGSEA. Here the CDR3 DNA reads TGCAGCGTTGAAGATCCCGGGACACGGTACACAGATACGCAGTATTTT. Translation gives CSVEDPGTRYTDTQYF.